These 21 T cell receptor beta chains came from one sample sequenced in a study of blood T cell repertoires in COVID-19. The data were produced by immunoSEQ multiplex PCR, yet TCRdb's version contains in-frame clones alone and is incomplete. This table holds a few hundred thousand clones, about four fifths found once. The sample consisted of peripheral blood. The receptors were gathered from a woman between 18 and 29 years old with acute or convalescent COVID-19.

The chain joins TRBV13 to TRBJ2-7; TRBD2 agrees at 12 bases. V was clipped by 5 bases and J by 5 bases; unmatched bases: 13. From germline, CDR1 is PRHDT and CDR2 FYEKMQ (reference sequence). The CDR3 consists of 17 residues. The CDR3 DNA reads TGTGCCAGCAGCGCCCCCGGGGCTAGCGGGAGGGGGAACGAGCAGTACTTC. Amino acids: CASSAPGASGRGNEQYF.

In nucleotides, the CDR3 is TGTGCCAGCAGCAAAGAATGGGGGGGCGCCCGAGCTCGCACTGAAGCTTTCTTT. It translates to CASSKEWGGARARTEAFF. The chain links TRBV21-1 to TRBJ1-1. TRBV21-1 is described as a pseudogene. The CDR3 loop spans 18 amino acids.

This chain joins TRBV20-1 and TRBJ2-7; no firm D call. CDR3 size: 14 residues. In germline, CDR1 is DFQATT, CDR2 SNEGSKA (reference sequence). Trimming cost V 3 bases and J 0 bases, with 12 bases left between them. For the CDR3, the DNA is TGCAGTGCTAGTCCTGGGCCGTTCTCCTACGAGCAGTACTTC. Protein product: CSASPGPFSYEQYF.

The sample holds one count of this clone. This sequence joins TRBV25-1 and TRBJ2-1, with a weak D call TRBD2 (5 bases). Between the trimmed V and J ends, which lost 3 bases and 2 bases, there was a span of 11 bases. The length of the CDR3 is 15 residues. The germline V gene encodes CDR1 MGHDK and CDR2 SYGVNS. For the CDR3, the DNA is TGTGCCAGCAGTGAGAGCGGAAAGACCTACAATGAGCAGTTCTTC. It specifies CASSESGKTYNEQFF. The entire variable domain, with the rest obtained from reference TRBV25-1 and TRBJ2-1, is as follows: EADIYQTPRYLVIGTGKKITLECSQTMGHDKMYWYQQDPGMELHLIHYSYGVNSTEKGDLSSESTVSRIRTEHFPLTLESARPSHTSQYLCASSESGKTYNEQFFGPGTRLTVL.

A few counts support this clone. The chain links TRBV20-1 to TRBJ2-1, with 11 bases matching TRBD2. Germline V gives CDR1 DFQATT, CDR2 SNEGSKA (reference sequence). With V trimmed by 3 bases and J by 4 bases, 8 bases remained unmatched. The CDR3 runs to 16 residues. This CDR3 is CSASQGTSGEYNEQFF. The CDR3 DNA is TGCAGTGCTAGTCAAGGGACTAGCGGCGAATACAATGAGCAGTTCTTC.

The chain recombines TRBV30 with TRBJ2-6, with D uncertain. Trimming pared 4 bases from V and 4 bases from J, leaving 5 bases between. This CDR3 region has 12 residues. From germline, CDR1 is GTSNPN and CDR2 SVGIG (reference sequence). The CDR3 sequence: CAWISGANVLTF. In DNA form, the CDR3 reads TGTGCCTGGATTTCAGGGGCCAACGTCCTGACTTTC.

The sample holds many counts of this clone. DNA of the CDR3: TGTGCCAGCAGTGAAGTTAATAGCGGGAGGGTATCCTACAATGAGCAGTTCTTC. Its protein product is CASSEVNSGRVSYNEQFF. V is TRBV2 and J is TRBJ2-1; 11 bases align to TRBD2. CDR1 is SNHLY and CDR2 is FYNNEI in the germline V gene. Unmatched junction bases numbered 6, after V lost 1 base and J lost 1 base. This CDR3 region has 18 residues.

The chain couples TRBV7-2 to TRBJ2-1; 7 bases fit TRBD1. The V gene end was trimmed by 0 bases and the J gene end by 5 bases; junction bases not matched to a gene: 4. The germline CDR1 and CDR2 sequences are SGHTA and FQGNSA. The CDR3 spans 15 residues. CDR3 sequence: CASSLAGQRNNEQFF. In DNA form, the CDR3 reads TGTGCCAGCAGCTTAGCGGGACAGAGGAACAATGAGCAGTTCTTC.

The gene calls are TRBV6-5 and TRBJ1-4, with TRBD1 matching 8 bases. V lost 0 bases, J lost 9 bases, and 6 bases stayed unmatched. This CDR3 contains 15 residues. Per the germline V gene, CDR1 is MNHEY and CDR2 is SVGAGI. CDR3 sequence (DNA): TGTGCCAGCAGTTACTCCGAGGACAGGGTGAAAAAACTGTTTTTT. It translates to CASSYSEDRVKKLFF.

The chain joins TRBV10-2 to TRBJ1-1; possible D gene TRBD1, 5 bases. CDR1 and CDR2 from the germline V gene are WSHSY and SAAADI. This CDR3 spans 13 amino acids. V gave up 0 bases and J gave up 6 bases, with 8 bases separating them. For the CDR3, the DNA is TGCGCCAGCAGTGAGTCTTGGGACTCTGAAGCTTTCTTT. It translates to CASSESWDSEAFF.

The CDR3, as DNA: TGTGCCAGCAGCTTAGGACTAGCGGGAGGTCCCACCGGGGAGCTGTTTTTT. This encodes CASSLGLAGGPTGELFF. J is TRBJ2-2 and V is TRBV7-9, with 13 bases lining up with TRBD2. CDR3 length equals 17 residues. Trimming cost V 1 base and J 4 bases; bases outside gene matches: 3. Germline-derived CDR1 and CDR2 are SEHNR and FQNEAQ (reference sequence).

This chain joins TRBV9 and TRBJ2-2, with TRBD2 identical over 8 bases. This CDR3 has 20 amino acids. Germline-derived CDR1 and CDR2 are SGDLS and YYNGEE. V was pared by 4 bases and J by 0 bases, with 17 bases of the junction left unmatched. The chain's CDR3 is CASSHNSTSGLRPNTGELFF. The CDR3 region has the DNA TGTGCCAGCAGCCACAATAGCACTAGCGGACTCCGACCGAACACCGGGGAGCTGTTTTTT.

This clone turned up a few times. The chain is built from TRBV19 and TRBJ2-3; 7 bases align to TRBD2. Germline CDR1 is LNHDA and CDR2 is SQIVND (reference sequence). This CDR3 has 15 residues. Germline trimming cut 3 bases from V and 1 base from J; bases unmatched to any gene: 4. The CDR3 protein is CASSIQRGGTDTQYF. CDR3 nucleotides: TGTGCCAGTAGTATTCAGCGGGGAGGCACAGATACGCAGTATTTT.

The chain recombines TRBV13 with TRBJ2-6, with 8 positions matching TRBD1. The CDR3 contains 17 residues. The germline CDR1 and CDR2 sequences are PRHDT and FYEKMQ (reference sequence). J gave up 0 bases and V 4 bases, and 5 bases lay outside the gene matches. CDR3 nucleotide sequence: TGTGCCAGCAGCTCAGGGGGCTGGGCCTCTGGGGCCAACGTCCTGACTTTC. The encoded protein is CASSSGGWASGANVLTF.

The CDR3 region has the DNA TGTGCCAGCAGCCAATTGCGTCTTAGCGGGAGCTGGGCAGATACGCAGTATTTT. It codes for CASSQLRLSGSWADTQYF. V usage is TRBV14 and J usage is TRBJ2-3; 9 bases match TRBD2. This CDR3 has 18 residues. J was trimmed by 4 bases and V by 2 bases; bases with no gene match: 13. Germline lookup yields CDR1 SGHDN and CDR2 FVKESK.

J is TRBJ1-6 and V is TRBV7-2; no clear D. The CDR3 covers 12 residues. V was shortened by 5 bases and J by 8 bases, with 7 bases between the two germline ends. Per the germline V gene, CDR1 is SGHTA and CDR2 is FQGNSA. In DNA form, the CDR3 reads TGTGCCAGCAGCCTGACATATTCACCCCTCCACTTT. Its translation: CASSLTYSPLHF.

The V call is TRBV7-9, the J call TRBJ2-1; 9 positions agree with TRBD1. The CDR3 length is 12 residues. V gave up 1 base and J gave up 15 bases; unmatched junction bases: 4. Per the germline V gene, CDR1 is SEHNR and CDR2 is FQNEAQ (reference sequence). CDR3 in DNA: TGTGCCAGCAGCTTAGGGGAGGGACAGGGGTTCTTC. Protein sequence: CASSLGEGQGFF.

The CDR3 sequence: CASSLSGTGVLEQYF. The CDR3 DNA follows: TGTGCCAGCAGTTTGTCCGGGACAGGGGTTTTGGAGCAGTACTTC. The V and J genes are TRBV27 and TRBJ2-7; 10 bases map to TRBD1. CDR1 is MNHEY, CDR2 SMNVEV, per germline (reference sequence). The CDR3 has 15 residues. The junction had 9 bases not matched to a gene; V was cut back by 3 bases and J by 7 bases.

This CDR3 is CASSYAGAREQYF. In DNA form, the CDR3 reads TGTGCCAGCAGTTACGCGGGGGCCAGGGAGCAGTACTTC. This chain links TRBV6-5 with TRBJ2-7; the D gene is possibly TRBD2 (7 bases). Germline CDR1 is MNHEY and CDR2 is SVGAGI. Trimming cost V 2 bases and J 7 bases, with 12 bases left between them. The CDR3 has 13 residues.

This clone is a singleton in its sample. The chain couples TRBV12-3 or TRBV12-4 to TRBJ2-7, with a possible D match to TRBD2 (5 bases). The CDR3 spans 12 residues. The ends were cut back, 1 base at V and 5 bases at J, with 6 bases in the middle. This CDR3 is CASSLGRDEQYF. The CDR3, as DNA: TGTGCCAGCAGTTTAGGGCGGGACGAGCAGTACTTC.

The gene calls are TRBV9 and TRBJ2-7; no reliable D call. CDR1 and CDR2 (germline): SGDLS, YYNGEE. The CDR3 has 14 amino acids. V was trimmed by 4 bases and J by 1 base, leaving 12 bases between them. The chain's CDR3 is CASSPLGHSYEQYF. The CDR3 bases are TGTGCCAGCAGCCCCCTCGGTCATTCCTACGAGCAGTACTTC.